This TCR beta chain was documented in a study of radiation and T cells in renal cell carcinoma. About the study: Nephrectomy followed 15 Gy stereotactic body radiation by 4 weeks.

Indicated time point: blood 2 weeks post-SBRT. Noted treatment: 15 Gy SBRT to primary tumor, nephrectomy 4 weeks later. After SBRT, blood was collected at 2 and 4 weeks, plus baseline. Regarding this clone: The antigen remains undetermined.

Whole-study findings and limits: In blood, top tumor clones expanded by 2 weeks, shrinking by 4.

Trimming took 3 bases from V and 5 from J, leaving 14 bases between them. This CDR3 has 14 amino acids. CDR1 and CDR2 (germline): MDHEN, SYDVKM. Assay used: immunoSEQ multiplex PCR; TCRdb lists only in-frame clones, some missing. Among 150,000 to 190,000 clones, about nine tenths were seen once, and the ten largest hold 10% to 15%. The origin of this receptor is a woman between 45 and 65 years old with renal cell carcinoma. The sample was blood, taken from a patient whose treatment included radiotherapy and nephrectomy. The chain has TRBV28 and TRBJ2-7; D remains ambiguous. CDR3 region: CASSFTRYGHEQYF. The DNA of the CDR3 is TGTGCCAGCAGTTTTACGAGGTATGGCCACGAGCAGTACTTC.